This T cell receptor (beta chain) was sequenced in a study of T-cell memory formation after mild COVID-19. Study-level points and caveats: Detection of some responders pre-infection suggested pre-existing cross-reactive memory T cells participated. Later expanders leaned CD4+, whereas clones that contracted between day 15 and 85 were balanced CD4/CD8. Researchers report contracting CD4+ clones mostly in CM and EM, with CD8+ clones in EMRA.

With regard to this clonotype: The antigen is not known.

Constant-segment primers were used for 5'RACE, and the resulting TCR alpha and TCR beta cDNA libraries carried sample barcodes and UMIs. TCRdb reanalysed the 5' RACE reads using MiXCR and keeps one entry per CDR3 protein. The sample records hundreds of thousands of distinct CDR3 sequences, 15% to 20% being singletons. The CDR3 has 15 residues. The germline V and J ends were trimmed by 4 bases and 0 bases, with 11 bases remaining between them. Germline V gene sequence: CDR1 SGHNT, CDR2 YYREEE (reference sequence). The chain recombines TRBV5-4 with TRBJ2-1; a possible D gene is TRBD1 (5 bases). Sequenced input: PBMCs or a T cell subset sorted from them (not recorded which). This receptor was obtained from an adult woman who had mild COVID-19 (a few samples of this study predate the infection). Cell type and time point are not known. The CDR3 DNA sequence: TGTGCCAGCAGCCTCATTCAGGGCTCCTACAATGAGCAGTTCTTC. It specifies CASSLIQGSYNEQFF.